Presented here are 23 T cell receptor beta chains from one specimen sequenced in a study of cytomegalovirus exposure and HLA in healthy donors. Clones were sequenced by immunoSEQ multiplex PCR, and TCRdb holds only the in-frame ones, with some missing. In the table there are 50,000 or so clones, 85% to 95% of which are singletons. The material sequenced was PBMCs. All receptors derive from a man younger than 30 in good health and CMV-seronegative.

The V and J genes are TRBV7-9 and TRBJ1-2, with 7 bases that match TRBD1. The CDR3 runs to 14 residues. Germline V gene sequence: CDR1 SEHNR, CDR2 FQNEAQ (reference sequence). V was clipped by 5 bases and J by 7 bases; unmatched bases: 10. The CDR3 loop is CASSRLDRALGYTF. As DNA, the CDR3 is TGTGCCAGCAGCCGTCTCGACAGGGCCCTTGGCTACACCTTC.

J is TRBJ2-2 and V is TRBV7-9; weak D call: TRBD1 (5 bases). Germline loops: CDR1 SEHNR, CDR2 FQNEAQ (reference sequence). This CDR3 is 14 amino acids long. The V gene lost 2 bases and the J gene lost 6 bases, with 10 bases spanning the gap. The CDR3 coding sequence is TGTGCCAGCAGCTTACCCCAGGGTCCCGGGGAGCTGTTTTTT. Protein: CASSLPQGPGELFF.

Here the CDR3 DNA reads TGTGCCAGCAGGCCCGACATGAACACTGAAGCTTTCTTT. Translated, it gives CASRPDMNTEAFF. The V call is TRBV6-5, the J call TRBJ1-1; no definite D call. This CDR3 is 13 amino acids long. The germline V and J ends were trimmed by 6 bases and 0 bases, with 8 bases remaining between them. CDR1 and CDR2 from the germline V gene are MNHEY and SVGAGI.

This chain uses TRBV5-1 with TRBJ1-4; TRBD1 agrees at 9 bases. The length of the CDR3 is 15 residues. CDR1 is SGHRS, CDR2 YFSETQ, per germline. Trimming took 0 bases from V and 5 from J; bases not matched to a gene: 2. Here the CDR3 reads CASSLVGTGNEKLFF. The CDR3, as DNA: TGCGCCAGCAGCTTGGTGGGGACAGGGAATGAAAAACTGTTTTTT.

This chain connects TRBV19 to TRBJ1-5; a weak D match, TRBD1 (6 bases). The CDR3 has 14 residues. V lost 3 bases, J lost 1 base, and 7 bases lay in between. CDR1 is LNHDA and CDR2 is SQIVND in the germline V gene (reference sequence). The DNA for the CDR3 is TGTGCCAGTAGTATCCAGGGGAGCAATCAGCCCCAGCATTTT. As protein: CASSIQGSNQPQHF.

This chain links TRBV5-1 with TRBJ1-4; no reliable D call. The V gene lost 1 base and the J gene lost 7 bases, with 14 bases spanning the gap. This CDR3 spans 15 amino acids. Germline V lookup: CDR1 SGHRS, CDR2 YFSETQ. CDR3 sequence (DNA): TGCGCCAGCAGCTTGTCTATAGCAACGAGTGAAAAACTGTTTTTT. Protein: CASSLSIATSEKLFF. The full variable domain, in which reference TRBV5-1 and TRBJ1-4 provide the parts outside the CDR3, is KAGVTQTPRYLIKTRGQQVTLSCSPISGHRSVSWYQQTPGQGLQFLFEYFSETQRNKGNFPGRFSGRQFSNSRSEMNVSTLELGDSALYLCASSLSIATSEKLFFGSGTQLSVL.

The V gene is TRBV28, the J gene TRBJ2-3; TRBD1 agrees at 7 bases. Germline trimming cut 5 bases from V and 1 base from J; bases unmatched to any gene: 12. The CDR3 runs to 17 residues. Germline V gene lookup returns CDR1 MDHEN and CDR2 SYDVKM. CDR3 nucleotide sequence: TGTGCCAGCAGTACCCGGACAGGTAGGATTGGCACAGATACGCAGTATTTT. Protein: CASSTRTGRIGTDTQYF.

The CDR3 bases are TGTGCCAGCAGTAGCGCGAGCACGAACACCGGGGAGCTGTTTTTT. Amino acids: CASSSASTNTGELFF. V is TRBV28 and J is TRBJ2-2, with D hard to call. The CDR3 length is 15 residues. The V and J ends lost 5 bases and 0 bases respectively, with 10 bases between them. Germline V gives CDR1 MDHEN, CDR2 SYDVKM.

V and J are TRBV30 and TRBJ1-2, with 7 positions matching TRBD1. After removal of 2 bases from V and 8 bases from J, the junction contained 11 bases not matched to a gene. Germline lookup yields CDR1 GTSNPN and CDR2 SVGIG (reference sequence). The CDR3 loop spans 14 amino acids. The CDR3 DNA follows: TGTGCCTGGAGTCAGTGGAGGCAGGGGGGAGGCTACACCTTC. Its protein is CAWSQWRQGGGYTF.

This clone has just a few counts. The rearrangement links TRBV4-2 to TRBJ2-1; the match to TRBD2 covers 8 bases. Trimming removed 2 bases from V and 5 bases from J; junction bases left unmatched: 8. Looked up from germline, CDR1 is LGHNA and CDR2 is YNFKEQ. The CDR3 has 16 residues. CDR3 nucleotides: TGTGCCAGCAGCCAACTCCTTAGCGGGACCAACAATGAGCAGTTCTTC. It specifies CASSQLLSGTNNEQFF.

The chain combines TRBV2 with TRBJ1-5; 7 nucleotides align to TRBD1. CDR1 and CDR2 (germline): SNHLY, FYNNEI. The CDR3 consists of 14 residues. J was trimmed by 4 bases and V by 7 bases; bases with no gene match: 7. This CDR3 reads CASTEDRTNQPQHF. CDR3 nucleotides: TGTGCCAGCACAGAGGACAGGACAAATCAGCCCCAGCATTTT. Complete variable domain (other parts from reference TRBV2 and TRBJ1-5): EPEVTQTPSHQVTQMGQEVILRCVPISNHLYFYWYRQILGQKVEFLVSFYNNEISEKSEIFDDQFSVERPDGSNFTLKIRSTKLEDSAMYFCASTEDRTNQPQHFGDGTRLSIL.

This CDR3 reads CASSVEASNNEQFF. CDR3 DNA: TGTGCCAGCAGCGTAGAGGCTAGCAATAATGAGCAGTTCTTC. The V call is TRBV9, the J call TRBJ2-1, with D possibly matching TRBD2 (5 bases). CDR3 size: 14 residues. Germline CDR1 reads SGDLS; CDR2 reads YYNGEE. Trimming took 0 bases from V and 7 from J, leaving 11 bases between them.

J is TRBJ2-5 and V is TRBV18; 7 positions match TRBD1. This CDR3 region has 12 residues. With V trimmed by 6 bases and J by 3 bases, 1 base remained unmatched. CDR1 is KGHSH and CDR2 is LQKENI in the germline V gene. CDR3: CASSGTEETQYF. The CDR3 nucleotides read TGTGCCAGCTCCGGGACAGAAGAGACCCAGTACTTC.

This clone showed up just once. The chain couples TRBV18 to TRBJ2-5; 10 bases agree with TRBD2. The V gene's germline CDR1 is KGHSH and CDR2 LQKENI. Germline trimming cut 3 bases from V and 5 bases from J; bases unmatched to any gene: 6. The CDR3 extends over 15 amino acids. The CDR3: CASSPTSGKRETQYF. CDR3 sequence (DNA): TGTGCCAGCTCACCTACTAGCGGGAAGAGGGAGACCCAGTACTTC.

This clone is a singleton in its sample. The genes are TRBV28 and TRBJ2-7; 9 nucleotides line up with TRBD2. The germline V gene encodes CDR1 MDHEN and CDR2 SYDVKM. V was pared by 7 bases and J by 0 bases, with 4 bases of the junction left unmatched. The CDR3 extends over 14 amino acids. CDR3 DNA sequence: TGTGCCAGCATACCTAGCGGGGCCTCCTACGAGCAGTACTTC. Residues: CASIPSGASYEQYF.

The rearrangement uses TRBV11-3 and TRBJ2-5; a weak D match, TRBD1 (6 bases). Germline V CDR1 and CDR2: SGHNT, YENEEA. V lost 2 bases and J lost 3, with 19 bases in between. CDR3 size: 17 residues. This CDR3 reads CASSLSFLGTLKETQYF. In DNA, the CDR3 is TGTGCCAGCAGCTTAAGTTTTTTAGGGACACTAAAAGAGACCCAGTACTTC. Together with reference TRBV11-3 and TRBJ2-5, the CDR3 gives the full variable domain: EAGVVQSPRYKIIEKKQPVAFWCNPISGHNTLYWYLQNLGQGPELLIRYENEEAVDDSQLPKDRFSAERLKGVDSTLKIQPAELGDSAVYLCASSLSFLGTLKETQYFGPGTRLLVL.

The V gene is TRBV5-1, the J gene TRBJ2-1, with 12 nucleotides matching TRBD2. CDR1 SGHRS and CDR2 YFSETQ come from the germline V gene. The V gene end was trimmed by 4 bases and the J gene end by 6 bases; junction bases not matched to a gene: 8. The CDR3 is 16 amino acids. The CDR3: CASSATTSGRGNEQFF. Here the CDR3 DNA reads TGCGCCAGCAGCGCTACGACTAGCGGGAGAGGCAATGAGCAGTTCTTC.

V is TRBV5-1 and J is TRBJ2-5; D is unresolved. The germline V gene has CDR1 SGHRS and CDR2 YFSETQ. CDR3 size: 14 residues. Deletions cut 0 bases from V and 1 base from J, with 7 bases between. The CDR3 reads CASSLETPQETQYF. CDR3 nucleotides: TGCGCCAGCAGCTTGGAAACACCCCAAGAGACCCAGTACTTC. Full variable domain (outside the CDR3, taken from reference TRBV5-1 and TRBJ2-5): KAGVTQTPRYLIKTRGQQVTLSCSPISGHRSVSWYQQTPGQGLQFLFEYFSETQRNKGNFPGRFSGRQFSNSRSEMNVSTLELGDSALYLCASSLETPQETQYFGPGTRLLVL.

The chain joins TRBV5-1 to TRBJ2-6, with 10 bases fitting TRBD1. The CDR3 sequence is 16 residues long. V trimming: 4 bases; J trimming: 2 bases; junction bases outside the gene matches: 3. Germline loops: CDR1 SGHRS, CDR2 YFSETQ. DNA of the CDR3: TGCGCCAGCAGCACGACAGGGGGCCCTGGGGCCAACGTCCTGACTTTC. Protein sequence: CASSTTGGPGANVLTF.

J is TRBJ1-1 and V is TRBV6-6, with a possible D match to TRBD1 (5 bases). Trimming cost V 8 bases and J 0 bases, with 7 bases left between them. The CDR3 length is 12 residues. CDR1 is MNHNY, CDR2 SVGAGI, per germline (reference sequence). The CDR3 region has the DNA TGTGCCAGCCGACAGTTGAACACTGAAGCTTTCTTT. Its translation: CASRQLNTEAFF.

The CDR3 sequence: CARWTSGKSRSYEQYF. The CDR3 nucleotides read TGTGCCCGATGGACTAGCGGGAAGTCCCGCTCCTACGAGCAGTACTTC. The J gene is TRBJ2-7, the V gene TRBV13; 12 bases line up with TRBD2. This CDR3 contains 16 residues. V lost 11 bases, J lost 0 bases, and 11 bases stayed unmatched. The germline CDR1 and CDR2 sequences are PRHDT and FYEKMQ (reference sequence).

This clone was seen more than once but under ten times. This chain links TRBV30 with TRBJ1-5, with 8 bases aligning to TRBD1. The CDR3 runs 13 residues. V shed 5 bases and J 3 bases; nucleotides not matched to a gene: 3. Germline CDR1 GTSNPN, CDR2 SVGIG (reference sequence). As DNA, the CDR3 is TGTGCCTGGGGACAGGGAATCAATCAGCCCCAGCATTTT. Protein product: CAWGQGINQPQHF.

The rearrangement joins TRBV2 to TRBJ2-7; maybe TRBD2 (5 bases). The V gene's germline CDR1 is SNHLY and CDR2 FYNNEI. CDR3 length: 13 residues. V gave up 3 bases and J gave up 3 bases, with 9 bases separating them. The CDR3: CASSDGDSYEQYF. CDR3 coding DNA: TGTGCCAGCAGTGACGGGGATAGCTACGAGCAGTACTTC.